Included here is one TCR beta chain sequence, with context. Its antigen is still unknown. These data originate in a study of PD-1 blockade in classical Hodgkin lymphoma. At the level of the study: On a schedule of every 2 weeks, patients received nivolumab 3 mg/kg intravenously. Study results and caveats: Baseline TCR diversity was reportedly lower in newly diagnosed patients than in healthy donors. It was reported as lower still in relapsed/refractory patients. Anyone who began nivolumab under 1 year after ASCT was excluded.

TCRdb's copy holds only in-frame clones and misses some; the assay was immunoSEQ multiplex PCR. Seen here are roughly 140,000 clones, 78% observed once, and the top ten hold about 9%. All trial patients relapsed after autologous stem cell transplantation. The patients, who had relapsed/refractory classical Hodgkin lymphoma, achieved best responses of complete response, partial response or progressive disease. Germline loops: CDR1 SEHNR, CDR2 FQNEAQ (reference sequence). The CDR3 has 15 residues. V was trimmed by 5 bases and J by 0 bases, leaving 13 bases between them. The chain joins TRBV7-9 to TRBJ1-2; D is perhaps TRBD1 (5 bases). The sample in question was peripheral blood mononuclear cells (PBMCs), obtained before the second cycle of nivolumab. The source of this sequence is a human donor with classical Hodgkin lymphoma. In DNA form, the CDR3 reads TGTGCCAGCAGCCCGACAAGGGGCACTAACTATGGCTACACCTTC. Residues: CASSPTRGTNYGYTF.